The 5 T cell receptor beta chains below come from one sample, sequenced in a study of control samples from healthy donors and cancer patients. Clones were sequenced by immunoSEQ multiplex PCR, and TCRdb holds only the in-frame ones, with some missing. The sample has roughly 120,000 clones, 80% to 90% seen once. Sequencing input: blood. These receptor sequences come from a woman aged 45-65 years in good health.

In this sample, this clone turned up a few times. The chain uses TRBV2 and TRBJ1-2, with unresolved D. Germline V gives CDR1 SNHLY, CDR2 FYNNEI. V shed 6 bases and J shed 8 bases, with 22 bases lying between them. The CDR3 has 15 residues. The CDR3 DNA reads TGTGCCAGCAGCGAGACTGTTTGGGAGGATGGAGGCTACACCTTC. Its translation: CASSETVWEDGGYTF.

In its sample, this clone was seen once. The chain carries TRBV21-1 and TRBJ1-4; TRBD1, the table's D call, was not compared with the DNA. TRBV21-1 is termed a pseudogene. The CDR3 consists of 15 residues. The CDR3 nucleotides read TGTGCCAGCAGCAAAATAGGGACAGGGGGTGAAAAACTGTTTTTT. Amino acid sequence: CASSKIGTGGEKLFF.

The chain employs TRBV27 and TRBJ2-6, with D possibly called TRBD1 or TRBD2 (5 bases each). The germline V and J ends were trimmed by 6 bases and 0 bases, with 21 bases remaining between them. Germline CDR1 is MNHEY and CDR2 is SMNVEV (reference sequence). The CDR3 loop spans 19 amino acids. In DNA, the CDR3 is TGTGCCAGCAGCCCCCTACCGGGACGGCTCTTCTCTGGGGCCAACGTCCTGACTTTC. This translates into CASSPLPGRLFSGANVLTF.

This clone was observed a few times. The chain carries TRBV4-1 and TRBJ2-7; D gene ambiguous. Trimming cost V 4 bases and J 0 bases, with 10 bases left between them. Per germline, CDR1 MGHRA and CDR2 YSYEKL. The CDR3 sequence is 14 residues long. The CDR3 DNA reads as TGCGCCAGCAGCCGACTGGAGTCCTCCTACGAGCAGTACTTC. Translated: CASSRLESSYEQYF.

The gene calls are TRBV30 and TRBJ1-6, with D perhaps TRBD1 (5 bases). Trimming removed 0 bases from V and 10 bases from J, with 19 bases in between. The CDR3 spans 16 residues. Germline V lookup: CDR1 GTSNPN, CDR2 SVGIG (reference sequence). CDR3 loop: CAWSVLFGGSRSPLHF. The CDR3 coding sequence is TGTGCCTGGAGTGTACTATTTGGGGGGAGTCGATCACCCCTCCACTTT.